Listed here are 26 T cell receptor beta chains from one sample, sequenced in a study of tumor-infiltrating lymphocytes in primary liver carcinoma. Co-extracting RNA and DNA was done with roughly 17-34 mg of unsorted bulk tissue as input. Synthesis of TCR beta cDNA was carried out from approximately 500 ng total RNA with a constant-region primer. Sequencing libraries for TCR beta derived from three nested multiplex PCR rounds that used slightly modified ARM-PCR. The first two PCR rounds used TRBV1-TRBV30 forward primers with a C-beta reverse primer, 9 to 10 cycles each. TCRdb itself ran the multiplex PCR reads through MiXCR, one entry per CDR3 protein. The sample lists some 110,000 distinct CDR3 sequences; 82% were seen once. Material for sequencing was liver tumor tissue from sampling region 3. Documented subset: tumor region T3, left-lateral pole. These receptors originate from a man aged 40-49 years with primary liver carcinoma and hepatitis B virus infection.

The gene calls are TRBV4-2 and TRBJ1-2, with unresolved D. Between the trimmed V and J ends, which lost 5 bases and 2 bases, there was a span of 12 bases. The germline V gene has CDR1 LGHNA and CDR2 YNFKEQ. The CDR3 has 14 amino acids. CDR3 sequence (DNA): TGTGCCAGCAGCGCTCTTGATGTAAACTATGGCTACACCTTC. It encodes CASSALDVNYGYTF.

As to this clonotype: One end of the junction is discordant with germline, which a read error may explain. The CDR3 bases are TGTGCCTGGAGTGTACGAGCGGGAGGCACAGATACACAGTATTTT. Translated: CAWSVRAGGTDTQYF. The chain recombines TRBV30 with TRBJ2-3, with 9 bases identical to TRBD2. The CDR3 is 15 amino acids. Germline lookup yields CDR1 GTSNPN and CDR2 SVGIG (reference sequence).

Note on this clonotype: One end of the junction does not line up with germline, which may come from a read error. The gene calls are TRBV11-2 and TRBJ2-3, with TRBD1 matching over 10 bases. The CDR3 sequence is 16 residues long. Germline V gene lookup returns CDR1 SGHAT and CDR2 FQNNGV. As DNA, the CDR3 is TGTGCTAGCATCCCGTGGACAGGGGGAGACATAGATACGCAGTATTTT. It is translated as CASIPWTGGDIDTQYF. The full variable domain, completed using reference TRBV11-2 and TRBJ2-3, is EAGVAQSPRYKIIEKRQSVAFWCNPISGHATLYWYQQILGQGPKLLIQFQNNGVVDDSQLPKDRFSAERLKGVDSTLKIQPAKLEDSAVYLCASIPWTGGDIDTQYFGPGTRLTVL.

This clonotype showed up just once. This chain connects TRBV30 to TRBJ1-4; D call uncertain. This CDR3 region has 14 residues. Germline V gene data show CDR1 as GTSNPN and CDR2 as SVGIG (reference sequence). Trimming took off 2 bases at V and 1 base at J, with 8 bases between the two ends. In nucleotides, the CDR3 is TGTGCCTGGAGTTTACGAATAACTAATGAAAAACTGTTTTTT. Translating it yields CAWSLRITNEKLFF. Full variable domain (rest looked up from reference TRBV30 and TRBJ1-4): SQTIHQWPATLVQPVGSPLSLECTVEGTSNPNLYWYRQAAGRGLQLLFYSVGIGQISSEVPQNLSASRPQDRQFILSSKKLLLSDSGFYLCAWSLRITNEKLFFGSGTQLSVL.

With regard to this clonotype: The CDR3 ends on some other residue instead of the conserved phenylalanine or tryptophan, so this is likely a read error. The chain joins TRBV28 to TRBJ1-4; TRBD1 is a possible D gene (5 bases). Germline V gene data show CDR1 as MDHEN and CDR2 as SYDVKM. Between the trimmed V and J ends, which lost 3 bases and 6 bases, there was a span of 14 bases. The CDR3 length is 15 residues. The CDR3 sequence is CASSFTRALDEKLFY. The CDR3 coding sequence is TGTGCCAGCAGTTTCACCAGGGCTCTGGATGAAAAACTGTTTTAT.

With regard to this clonotype: One junction end disagrees with the germline gene, perhaps due to a read error. The chain has TRBV5-4 and TRBJ2-1; the D is unclear. Germline CDR1 is SGHNT and CDR2 is YYREEE (reference sequence). The CDR3 is made up of 16 amino acids. The CDR3 protein is CVSSLDGQPSYNEQFF. CDR3 coding DNA: TGTGTCAGCAGCTTGGACGGTCAACCCTCCTATAATGAGCAGTTCTTC.

V and J are TRBV5-1 and TRBJ1-6; 7 bases align to TRBD1. Germline CDR1 reads SGHRS; CDR2 reads YFSETQ. The CDR3 contains 16 residues. CDR3 protein: CAGSDSLTGHNSPLHF. The CDR3 DNA sequence: TGCGCAGGCAGCGACAGCCTGACAGGGCATAATTCACCCCTCCACTTT.

To note about this clonotype: Sequence at one end of the junction differs from germline and may be a read error. V usage is TRBV12-3 or TRBV12-4 and J usage is TRBJ1-6, with 10 bases aligning to TRBD1. The CDR3 contains 14 residues. CDR3 in amino acids: CVSSSGTGDSSLHF. The CDR3 nucleotides read TGTGTCAGCAGTTCCGGGACAGGGGATTCATCCCTCCACTTT.

About this clonotype itself: The CDR3 ends on some other residue instead of the conserved phenylalanine or tryptophan, so this is likely a read error. V usage is TRBV10-3 and J usage is TRBJ1-1, with D possibly matching TRBD1 (6 bases). Germline V gene data show CDR1 as ENHRY and CDR2 as SYGVKD. CDR3 length: 14 amino acids. CDR3: CTIQGGGVNTEAFS. In DNA form, the CDR3 reads TGTACCATCCAAGGGGGAGGAGTGAACACTGAAGCTTTCTCT.

The chain joins TRBV5-4 to TRBJ2-6, with 9 bases matching TRBD1. CDR1 and CDR2 (germline): SGHNT, YYREEE (reference sequence). CDR3 length equals 17 residues. V shed 3 bases and J 5 bases; nucleotides not matched to a gene: 9. Here the CDR3 reads CASSSIPGQGWANVLTF. CDR3 DNA: TGTGCCAGCAGCTCAATACCGGGACAGGGTTGGGCCAACGTCCTGACTTTC.

This clonotype has just a few counts. At one end the junction does not follow the germline gene, possibly because of a read error. The rearrangement uses TRBV12-3 or TRBV12-4 and TRBJ2-5; tentative D call: TRBD2 (5 bases). The CDR3 is 13 residues long. The CDR3 region is CANSLVRGETQYF. The CDR3 coding sequence is TGTGCCAACAGTTTGGTCCGGGGAGAGACCCAGTACTTC.

V usage is TRBV29-1 and J usage is TRBJ2-5; D is unclear. There are 12 residues in the CDR3. The germline V gene has CDR1 SQVTM and CDR2 ANQGSEA. V gave up 8 bases and J gave up 4 bases, with 14 bases separating them. The CDR3 nucleotides are TGCAGCAGTATGGACGGTGCAGAGACCCAGTACTTC. Translated, it gives CSSMDGAETQYF.

The genes are TRBV4-1 and TRBJ2-3; a possible D gene is TRBD2 (6 bases). Trimming left V 0 bases short and J 12 bases short, with 22 bases between. Per germline, CDR1 MGHRA and CDR2 YSYEKL. This CDR3 has 16 amino acids. The chain's CDR3 is CASSQDPGIGSNAQYF. The DNA for the CDR3 is TGCGCCAGCAGCCAAGATCCGGGTATCGGGAGTAATGCACAGTATTTT.

Points on this clonotype: Lacking the conserved final phenylalanine or tryptophan, this CDR3 likely reflects a read error. V gene TRBV6-2 or TRBV6-3 combines with J gene TRBJ1-2; D is uncertain. This CDR3 has 16 residues. Trimming took off 9 bases at V and 4 bases at J, with 24 bases between the two ends. Germline CDR1 is MNHEY and CDR2 is SVGEGT. CDR3 nucleotide sequence: TGTGCCAGTCGTCCGAGCGGAACCTTTACATTCTATGGCTACACCTCC. Its protein product is CASRPSGTFTFYGYTS.

Comments on this clonotype: The junction and the germline gene differ at one end; a read error may be behind it. The CDR3 spells CTSNFGQGQETQYF. The CDR3 nucleotides are TGTACCAGCAATTTCGGACAGGGGCAAGAGACCCAGTACTTC. The genes are TRBV6-5 and TRBJ2-5; 9 nucleotides line up with TRBD1. The germline V gene encodes CDR1 MNHEY and CDR2 SVGAGI. This CDR3 contains 14 residues.

The rearrangement joins TRBV6-2 or TRBV6-3 to TRBJ2-1, with 8 bases that match TRBD2. The end of the DNA aligns better with TRBJ2-7, so the J call may be wrong. CDR1 MNHEY and CDR2 SVGEGT come from the germline V gene. The CDR3 contains 16 residues. CDR3 amino acids: CASSSPGLVSPGEQYF. The CDR3 DNA sequence: TGTGCCAGCAGTTCGCCGGGACTAGTGAGCCCCGGTGAGCAGTACTTC.

In this sample, this clonotype turned up many times. The rearrangement joins TRBV7-9 to TRBJ1-4, with D possibly TRBD1 on 5 matching bases. V dropped 4 bases and J dropped 5 bases, with 14 bases sitting between them. Germline lookup yields CDR1 SEHNR and CDR2 FQNEAQ (reference sequence). The CDR3 consists of 15 residues. This chain's CDR3 is CASSSGGTLNEKLFF. CDR3 DNA sequence: TGTGCCAGCAGCTCGGGAGGGACGCTCAATGAAAAACTGTTTTTT.

The genes are TRBV5-4 and TRBJ2-7; D tentatively fits TRBD1 or TRBD2 (6 bases each). V was clipped by 4 bases and J by 13 bases, with 33 bases between them. CDR3 length: 17 residues. Germline loops: CDR1 SGHNT, CDR2 YYREEE (reference sequence). Written as DNA, the CDR3 is TGTGCCAGCAGCGGGGGGCCGGGAGCGGAAAACACGTACGATCAATACTTC. Its protein product is CASSGGPGAENTYDQYF. Looking up the rest from reference TRBV5-4 and TRBJ2-7 gives the full variable domain: ETGVTQSPTHLIKTRGQQVTLRCSSQSGHNTVSWYQQALGQGPQFIFQYYREEENGRGNFPPRFSGLQFPNYSSELNVNALELDDSALYLCASSGGPGAENTYDQYFGPGTRLTVT.

Remarks on this clonotype: No conserved phenylalanine or tryptophan ends this CDR3, so it is likely a read error. V and J are TRBV10-2 and TRBJ2-7; a possible D gene is TRBD1 (5 bases). Per the germline V gene, CDR1 is WSHSY and CDR2 is SAAADI. CDR3 size: 14 residues. CDR3 bases: TGCGCCAGCAGAGCTACAGGAGACCCCTATGAGCAGTACCTC. Protein sequence: CASRATGDPYEQYL.

As concerns this clonotype: In this CDR3 the conserved last residue, phenylalanine or tryptophan, is missing, so a read error is likely. The DNA is omitted, as the CDR3 cannot be located on it reliably, and the CDR3 follows TCRdb's listing. The chain has TRBV11-2 and TRBJ2-5; the table calls TRBD1, which could not be checked here. The germline V gene has CDR1 SGHAT and CDR2 FQNNGV. Including both end residues, the CDR3 is 15 amino acids long. CDR3 in amino acids: CASSSPRTGQETQHL.

On this clonotype itself: At one boundary the junction diverges from the germline segment, which might be a read error. The chain has TRBV11-3 and TRBJ2-3; TRBD2 aligns across 8 bases. Germline CDR1 SGHNT, CDR2 YENEEA. CDR3 size: 16 residues. Here the CDR3 DNA reads TGTGCCAGCAGCGGCAGCCTGACGGGAGGGGTGGATACTCAGTATTTT. Translated: CASSGSLTGGVDTQYF.

Of note for this clonotype: The junction shows a germline mismatch at one end, possibly a read error. The rearrangement uses TRBV5-5 and TRBJ2-3; 14 bases are shared with TRBD2. CDR1 SGHKS and CDR2 YYEKEE come from the germline V gene (reference sequence). This CDR3 contains 17 residues. Here the CDR3 reads CAISPTGTSGSGDTHYF. CDR3 DNA: TGTGCCATCAGCCCGACCGGGACTAGCGGGAGTGGAGATACGCATTATTTT.

This chain connects TRBV7-9 to TRBJ1-3; maybe TRBD1 (5 bases). Germline-derived CDR1 and CDR2 are SEHNR and FQNEAQ (reference sequence). V was pared by 11 bases and J by 3 bases, with 23 bases between. The CDR3 runs to 16 residues. The CDR3 sequence: CADSPPSGVSGNTIYF. The DNA of the CDR3 is TGTGCCGACAGCCCACCCTCCGGGGTGAGTGGAAACACCATATATTTT.

In the case of this clonotype: A read error may explain this, as a much larger clone is one base away. This rearrangement joins TRBV28 to TRBJ1-5, with D hard to call. This CDR3 region has 15 residues. CDR1 MDHEN and CDR2 SYDVKM come from the germline V gene. V was pared by 8 bases and J by 5 bases, with 19 bases between. The CDR3 DNA sequence: TGTGCCAGCGTTCAAAGATGGGCTGGGGATCAGCCCCAGCATTTT. Translating it yields CASVQRWAGDQPQHF.

CDR3 coding DNA: TGTGCCAGCAGCAAAGCGATCACGGGAGAGGGCACAGATACGCAGTATTTT. Its protein product is CASSKAITGEGTDTQYF. This rearrangement joins TRBV11-3 to TRBJ2-3, with D possibly being TRBD2 (6 bases). V dropped 5 bases and J dropped 1 base, with 19 bases sitting between them. Looked up from germline, CDR1 is SGHNT and CDR2 is YENEEA. The CDR3 is 17 residues long.

Details on this clonotype: Sequence at one end of the junction differs from germline and may be a read error. The rearrangement links TRBV6-2 or TRBV6-3 to TRBJ2-5; D not resolved. Looked up from germline, CDR1 is MNHEY and CDR2 is SVGEGT. This CDR3 comprises 15 residues. CDR3 in DNA: TGTGCCAGCAGCCCCCTGCTAGTGGGCGGAGAGTCCCAGTACTTC. As protein: CASSPLLVGGESQYF.